What follows are 3 T cell receptor beta chains derived from one specimen sequenced in a study of Graves' ophthalmopathy and Graves' hyperthyroidism. RNA transcripts served as template for amplifying TCR beta CDR3 sequences. Following a first-round RT-PCR that used HTBI primers, a second-round multiplex PCR was carried out. From the multiplex PCR reads, TCRdb called clonotypes with MiXCR, one entry per CDR3 protein. In the table there are around 1.1 million distinct CDR3 sequences, about 40% of which are singletons. Sequencing was performed on peripheral blood or thyroid tissue (not recorded which). These receptor sequences come from an adult man with Graves' hyperthyroidism.

This clonotype was seen ten or more times. The rearrangement links TRBV20-1 to TRBJ2-7, with 11 positions matching TRBD1. CDR1 and CDR2 (germline): DFQATT, SNEGSKA (reference sequence). The CDR3 loop spans 15 amino acids. Unmatched junction bases numbered 12, after V lost 6 bases and J lost 5 bases. The CDR3 DNA follows: TGCAGTGCAGGGGGTGGGACAGGGGGTAACAACGAGCAGTACTTC. It encodes CSAGGGTGGNNEQYF.

This clonotype has more than one count but fewer than ten. V usage is TRBV6-6 and J usage is TRBJ2-7; 10 bases align to TRBD1. The CDR3 extends over 17 amino acids. The trim removed 2 bases at V and 1 base at J, leaving 8 bases unmatched. Germline V gives CDR1 MNHNY, CDR2 SVGAGI (reference sequence). Written as DNA, the CDR3 is TGTGCCAGCAGTTACCCACTGACAGGGGGCGGGTCCTACGAGCAGTACTTC. Protein product: CASSYPLTGGGSYEQYF.

This clonotype was counted ten times or more. The chain carries TRBV6-5 and TRBJ1-5; possibly TRBD1 for D (6 bases). Trimming cost V 0 bases and J 7 bases, with 13 bases left between them. CDR3 length: 15 residues. Germline V CDR1 and CDR2: MNHEY, SVGAGI. CDR3 DNA: TGTGCCAGCAGTTACTCCAGACAGGATCGGCAGCCCCAGCATTTT. Amino acid sequence: CASSYSRQDRQPQHF.